This is a list of T cell receptor beta chains from one sample in a study of radiotherapy plus CTLA-4 blockade in lung cancer. Profiling relied on immunoSEQ multiplex PCR, and the TCRdb table lists in-frame clones only, not all of them. This sample has about 97,000 clones, with 65% to 85% found just once. Sample: peripheral blood, taken from a patient treated with radiotherapy plus ipilimumab. These receptor sequences come from a human donor with non-small cell lung cancer who had a partial response to radiotherapy plus ipilimumab. Some clones in this sample may be carry-over from other donors' samples. The CDR3 runs from the conserved cysteine through the conserved F or W. A D gene is named only where the DNA matches it firmly. Only some rows state a clone size, as once, few, many or a class for expanded clones.

NA	TRBJ1-1	NA	TRBV15	CATSRSNGAEAFF	TGTGCCACCAGCAGATCGAACGGGGCTGAAGCTTTCTTT
NA	TRBJ2-3	NA	TRBV4-1	CASSQEWLAGADTQYF	TGCGCCAGCAGCCAAGAGTGGCTAGCCGGCGCAGATACGCAGTATTTT
TRBD1	TRBJ2-7	NA	TRBV6-5	CASSGQGGGLEQYF	TGTGCCAGCAGCGGACAGGGTGGAGGATTAGAGCAGTACTTC
TRBD1	TRBJ2-2	NA	TRBV6-1	CASSAKTGSGVKSGELFF	TGTGCCAGCAGTGCCAAGACAGGGTCTGGAGTAAAATCCGGGGAGCTGTTTTTT
TRBD2	TRBJ2-3	NA	TRBV2	CASRSLTSGSTDTQYF	TGTGCCAGCAGGTCCCTAACTAGCGGGAGCACAGATACGCAGTATTTT
NA	TRBJ2-2	NA	TRBV5-1	CASSPLGVLTGELFF	TGCGCCAGCAGCCCCCTTGGAGTTCTCACCGGGGAGCTGTTTTTT
NA	TRBJ1-5	NA	TRBV5-3	CARSLSGGGLTSGQPQHF	TGTGCCAGAAGCTTGTCGGGGGGCGGCTTAACCTCGGGTCAGCCCCAGCATTTT
NA	TRBJ2-1	NA	TRBV21-1	CASSKVSYPGTGGPPTVNEQFF	TGTGCCAGCAGCAAAGTGAGTTATCCCGGGACAGGGGGCCCACCAACGGTCAATGAGCAGTTCTTC
NA	TRBJ1-2	NA	TRBV6-1	CASSERQFGGTF	TGTGCCAGCAGTGAACGGCAATTCGGAGGCACCTTC
NA	TRBJ2-1	NA	TRBV7-6	CASSLFGISEQFF	TGTGCCAGCAGCTTATTCGGGATTAGTGAGCAGTTCTTC
NA	TRBJ1-4	few	TRBV6-1	CASSVRGSDEKLFF	TGTGCCAGCAGTGTTCGAGGGTCTGATGAAAAACTGTTTTTT
TRBD1	TRBJ1-1	many	TRBV7-9	CASSPPLQGTEAFF	TGTGCCAGCAGCCCCCCTTTACAGGGGACTGAAGCTTTCTTT
NA	TRBJ1-3	NA	TRBV18	CASSPGRTYSGNTIYF	TGTGCCAGCTCACCCGGCAGGACTTACTCTGGAAACACCATATACTTT
NA	TRBJ1-2	NA	TRBV2	CASSEGGPQYGYTF	TGTGCCAGCAGTGAAGGAGGGCCTCAGTATGGCTACACCTTC
TRBD2	TRBJ2-4	NA	TRBV28	CASSGGAVRNIQYF	TGTGCCAGTAGCGGGGGGGCCGTCCGGAACATTCAGTACTTC
NA	TRBJ1-3	few	TRBV6-5	CASKLRVGNTIYF	TGTGCCAGCAAGCTCAGGGTTGGAAACACCATATATTTT
TRBD2	TRBJ2-5	NA	TRBV28	CASRTPSGRYQETQYF	TGTGCCAGCAGGACCCCTAGCGGGAGGTACCAAGAGACCCAGTACTTC
NA	TRBJ1-4	NA	TRBV7-9	CASSAAQGKLFF	TGTGCCAGCAGCGCGGCCCAGGGAAAACTGTTTTTT
NA	TRBJ2-2	few	TRBV27	CASRRTPHRGAGELFF	TGTGCCAGCAGACGAACCCCTCACCGGGGTGCCGGGGAGCTGTTTTTT
NA	TRBJ1-4	NA	TRBV12-5	CASGPPGSSVATNEKLFF	TGTGCTAGTGGTCCCCCAGGGTCCTCGGTTGCAACTAATGAAAAACTGTTTTTT
NA	TRBJ2-1	NA	TRBV7-2	CASSLGARERGYNEQFF	TGTGCCAGCAGCTTGGGCGCCAGGGAACGGGGGTACAATGAGCAGTTCTTC
NA	TRBJ2-5	NA	TRBV6-5	CASRQDLQETQYF	TGTGCCAGCAGACAGGACCTCCAAGAGACCCAGTACTTC
TRBD1	TRBJ2-7	NA	TRBV11-1	CASSRDRGSYEQYF	TGTGCCAGCAGCCGGGACAGAGGATCCTACGAGCAGTACTTC
NA	TRBJ2-7	NA	TRBV19	CASSMDRWGDEQYF	TGTGCCAGTAGTATGGATAGGTGGGGCGACGAGCAGTACTTC
NA	TRBJ2-7	NA	TRBV9	CASSVAGDPGYEQYF	TGTGCCAGCAGCGTAGCCGGAGACCCGGGGTACGAGCAGTACTTC
NA	TRBJ2-5	NA	TRBV7-9	CASSPRSTQETQYF	TGTGCCAGCAGCCCGCGGAGTACACAAGAGACCCAGTACTTC
NA	TRBJ1-2	NA	TRBV15	CATSRDRSGAYGYTF	TGTGCCACCAGCAGAGACCGGTCAGGCGCCTATGGCTACACCTTC
TRBD1	TRBJ2-3	NA	TRBV7-9	CASSRDRGTDTQYF	TGTGCCAGCAGCCGGGACAGGGGAACAGATACGCAGTATTTT
TRBD1	TRBJ1-5	once	TRBV2	CASSGDRVGNQPQHF	TGTGCCAGCAGTGGGGACAGGGTGGGCAATCAGCCCCAGCATTTT
TRBD2	TRBJ2-3	NA	TRBV7-2	CAREGGTSGNTQYF	TGTGCCAGAGAAGGGGGGACTAGCGGGAATACGCAGTATTTT
TRBD2	TRBJ2-1	few	TRBV28	CASRPRTSGGAYNEQFF	TGTGCCAGCAGGCCAAGGACTAGCGGGGGGGCCTACAATGAGCAGTTCTTC
NA	TRBJ2-7	NA	TRBV6-6	CASSYSMGPSEQYF	TGTGCCAGCAGTTACTCGATGGGCCCCAGCGAGCAGTACTTC
NA	TRBJ2-5	NA	TRBV11-3	CASSLDAGWETQYF	TGTGCCAGCAGCTTAGATGCGGGTTGGGAGACCCAGTACTTC
TRBD1	TRBJ1-6	NA	TRBV7-9	CASSPDRVSPLHF	TGTGCCAGCAGCCCGGACAGGGTTTCACCCCTCCACTTT
NA	TRBJ2-7	NA	TRBV27	CASSFSGGEQYF	TGTGCCAGCAGTTTCTCTGGGGGGGAGCAGTACTTC
NA	TRBJ1-2	NA	TRBV4-2	CASRSGQDYGYTF	TGTGCCAGCAGATCCGGACAAGACTATGGCTACACCTTC
NA	TRBJ1-5	NA	TRBV28	CASSLPIQPQHF	TGTGCCAGCAGTCTACCTATTCAGCCCCAGCATTTT
NA	TRBJ1-2	once	TRBV7-6	CASSLEAGALTNYGYTF	TGTGCCAGCAGCTTAGAGGCAGGGGCACTAACTAACTATGGCTACACCTTC
NA	TRBJ2-7	NA	TRBV27	CASSLLPPPSYEQYF	TGTGCCAGCAGTTTACTACCCCCCCCCTCCTACGAGCAGTACTTC
TRBD2	TRBJ2-3	NA	TRBV7-3	CASSKVAGGNTQYF	TGTGCCAGCAGCAAGGTAGCGGGGGGGAATACGCAGTATTTT
NA	TRBJ1-2	NA	TRBV7-3	CASSSSPTGGYGYTF	TGTGCCAGCAGCTCCTCCCCGACAGGCGGCTATGGCTACACCTTC
TRBD1	TRBJ2-2	NA	TRBV28	CASSPFGQGNTGELFF	TGTGCCAGCAGTCCATTTGGACAGGGGAACACCGGGGAGCTGTTTTTT
NA	TRBJ2-7	NA	TRBV12-2	CASRLADGIGEQYF	TGTGCAAGTCGCTTAGCGGACGGGATCGGCGAGCAGTACTTC